The clone carrying this T cell receptor (beta chain) was seen more than once but under ten times. The antigen remains undetermined. Here immunoSEQ multiplex PCR was the method, and the copy in TCRdb shows in-frame clones only, minus some. In the table there are 150,000 to 200,000 clones, approximately 93% of which are singletons. This sample is drawn from a study of T cell responses to AZD1222 COVID-19 vaccine. General study findings and limits: Only five or six AZD1222 recipients were seropositive at baseline. Repertoire collection took place solely once the T cell response had peaked. Clonal diversity may have been underestimated in mostly white British donors.

From germline, CDR1 is SGHNT and CDR2 YYREEE (reference sequence). The J segment lost 7 bases and the V segment lost 0 bases, leaving 12 bases of the junction unmatched. The CDR3 runs 17 residues. The chain uses TRBV5-4 and TRBJ2-3; 9 bases fit TRBD2. Sample: peripheral blood, taken on day 0 of AZD1222 vaccination. The sequence derives from an adult in good health. CDR3 protein: CASSLGSPGGGAYTQYF. CDR3 in DNA: TGTGCCAGCAGCTTGGGCTCCCCCGGCGGGGGGGCTTATACGCAGTATTTT. Full variable domain (outside the CDR3, taken from reference TRBV5-4 and TRBJ2-3): ETGVTQSPTHLIKTRGQQVTLRCSSQSGHNTVSWYQQALGQGPQFIFQYYREEENGRGNFPPRFSGLQFPNYSSELNVNALELDDSALYLCASSLGSPGGGAYTQYFGPGTRLTVL.